What follows are 13 T cell receptor beta chains derived from one specimen sequenced in a study of cytomegalovirus exposure and HLA in healthy donors. PCR involved 60 Vbeta and 13 Jbeta primers. Data came from immunoSEQ multiplex PCR; TCRdb stores just in-frame clones and leaves some out. This table holds under 200,000 clones, around 80% found once. Sequenced material: PBMCs. The receptors shown here come from a male donor in good health and CMV-seropositive.

As concerns this clone: One end of the junction is discordant with germline, which a read error may explain. The chain carries TRBV6-5 and TRBJ1-1; D gene ambiguous. This CDR3 contains 13 residues. The germline gives CDR1 MNHEY, CDR2 SVGAGI. DNA for the CDR3: TGTGCCAGCGGCCCCCCTGAGAACACTAAAGCTTTCTTT. Translation gives CASGPPENTKAFF.

The genes are TRBV5-1 and TRBJ2-2, with 9 bases fitting TRBD2. The CDR3 extends over 15 amino acids. V lost 3 bases, J lost 0 bases, and 0 bases stayed unmatched. Germline values: CDR1 SGHRS, CDR2 YFSETQ. The CDR3 nucleotides read TGCGCCAGCAGCTCTAGCGGGACGAACACCGGGGAGCTGTTTTTT. It codes for CASSSSGTNTGELFF. Full variable domain (missing parts from reference TRBV5-1 and TRBJ2-2): KAGVTQTPRYLIKTRGQQVTLSCSPISGHRSVSWYQQTPGQGLQFLFEYFSETQRNKGNFPGRFSGRQFSNSRSEMNVSTLELGDSALYLCASSSSGTNTGELFFGEGSRLTVL.

This clone occurred a few times. V and J are TRBV27 and TRBJ2-1, with TRBD2 matching over 8 bases. Germline CDR1 is MNHEY and CDR2 is SMNVEV (reference sequence). Trimming took 5 bases from V and 2 from J; bases not matched to a gene: 8. The CDR3 has 16 residues. The CDR3 loop reads CASSPGLGRPYNEQFF. In nucleotides, the CDR3 is TGTGCCAGCAGTCCGGGACTAGGAAGGCCCTACAATGAGCAGTTCTTC.

The chain couples TRBV19 to TRBJ1-5; D perhaps matches TRBD1 (6 bases). CDR1 is LNHDA, CDR2 SQIVND, per germline (reference sequence). V was trimmed by 7 bases and J by 0 bases, leaving 13 bases between them. This CDR3 has 15 residues. CDR3 coding DNA: TGTGCCAGTACTCGGACAGTTTATAGCAATCAGCCCCAGCATTTT. Its translation is CASTRTVYSNQPQHF.

This chain uses TRBV7-2 with TRBJ2-2, with a tentative D call TRBD2 (6 bases). V shed 3 bases and J shed 6 bases, with 14 bases lying between them. This CDR3 contains 15 residues. Germline V gene lookup returns CDR1 SGHTA and CDR2 FQGNSA. The CDR3 bases are TGTGCCAGCAGCTTCCGCTGGGACTGGCCCGGGGAGCTGTTTTTT. Its translation: CASSFRWDWPGELFF.

The rearrangement joins TRBV7-6 to TRBJ2-1; a possible D gene is TRBD1 (7 bases). The germline CDR1 and CDR2 sequences are SGHVS and FNYEAQ. The V end lost 3 bases, the J end lost 5 bases, and 14 bases lay between the germline ends. This CDR3 is built from 15 residues. Written as DNA, the CDR3 is TGTGCCAGCAGCTTGGGGGGACAGCCTCACAATGAGCAGTTCTTC. Its translation: CASSLGGQPHNEQFF.

The chain uses TRBV2 and TRBJ2-7; 9 nucleotides align to TRBD2. The J call is uncertain, as TRBJ2-1 better fits the DNA end. CDR1 SNHLY and CDR2 FYNNEI come from the germline V gene. This CDR3 has 15 amino acids. The CDR3 protein is CASSEDLAGLNEQFF. DNA for the CDR3: TGTGCCAGCAGTGAAGATCTAGCGGGACTCAATGAGCAGTTCTTC.

The chain is built from TRBV4-1 and TRBJ1-6; no clear D gene. Trimming shortened V by 2 bases and J by 0 bases, and 8 bases separated the two germline ends. This CDR3 contains 16 residues. Germline assignment: CDR1 MGHRA and CDR2 YSYEKL. The CDR3 sequence is CASSQTGSSYNSPLHF. Written as DNA, the CDR3 is TGCGCCAGCAGCCAAACCGGGAGCTCCTATAATTCACCCCTCCACTTT.

The sample holds one count of this clone. This chain joins TRBV15 and TRBJ2-7, with D possibly TRBD2 on 5 matching bases. Looked up from germline, CDR1 is LNHNV and CDR2 is YYDKDF (reference sequence). Trimming left V 0 bases short and J 5 bases short, with 14 bases between. This CDR3 contains 15 residues. The CDR3 region is CATSREGLASNEQYF. CDR3 coding DNA: TGTGCCACCAGCAGAGAGGGCCTAGCTTCGAACGAGCAGTACTTC.

The rearrangement uses TRBV5-4 and TRBJ2-7; 9 bases line up with TRBD1. Unmatched junction bases numbered 5, after V lost 4 bases and J lost 9 bases. There are 12 residues in the CDR3. Germline CDR1 SGHNT, CDR2 YYREEE (reference sequence). The CDR3 spells CASSGQGSTQYF. In DNA, the CDR3 is TGTGCCAGCAGCGGACAGGGGTCGACGCAGTACTTC.

This clone was observed a handful of times. CDR3 sequence: CASSRTTSWHYEQYF. For the CDR3, the DNA is TGTGCCAGCAGCAGAACGACTAGCTGGCACTACGAGCAGTACTTC. J is TRBJ2-7 and V is TRBV11-2; TRBD2 matches at 7 bases. V trimming: 5 bases; J trimming: 3 bases; junction bases outside the gene matches: 10. This CDR3 comprises 15 residues. The V gene's germline CDR1 is SGHAT and CDR2 FQNNGV.

Written as DNA, the CDR3 is TGCGCCAGCAGCTTGATCCCAGGGTCCCAAGAGACCCAGTACTTC. This codes for CASSLIPGSQETQYF. V and J are TRBV5-1 and TRBJ2-5; D might be TRBD1 (5 bases). The V and J ends lost 1 base and 1 base respectively, with 11 bases between them. This CDR3 is built from 15 residues. Germline lookup yields CDR1 SGHRS and CDR2 YFSETQ.

This clone was detected once. The chain joins TRBV10-3 to TRBJ2-7; possibly TRBD1 for D (6 bases). The germline V gene has CDR1 ENHRY and CDR2 SYGVKD. V lost 9 bases and J lost 0, with 12 bases in between. The CDR3 has 13 residues. The CDR3 region is CAILQGLSYEQYF. For the CDR3, the DNA is TGTGCCATACTACAGGGCCTCTCCTACGAGCAGTACTTC.